The 23 T cell receptor beta chains below come from one sample, sequenced in a study of blood T cell repertoires in COVID-19. Assay: immunoSEQ multiplex PCR; the TCRdb copy retains only in-frame clones and omits some. Of around 100,000 clones in the sample, 88% were seen once. The source material was peripheral blood. Source of these receptors: a human donor in a cohort sampled during active COVID-19.

The V and J genes are TRBV28 and TRBJ1-1, with 7 bases lining up with TRBD1. Germline CDR1 and CDR2: MDHEN and SYDVKM. This CDR3 is built from 16 residues. Trimming removed 5 bases from V and 11 bases from J; junction bases left unmatched: 20. The CDR3 nucleotides read TGTGCCAGCAGTCCTCTAGCCTCGAGACAGGGTGTGGATGCTTTCTTT. The encoded protein is CASSPLASRQGVDAFF.

The chain has TRBV7-2 and TRBJ2-7, with TRBD2 matching over 10 bases. Germline V gene data show CDR1 as SGHTA and CDR2 as FQGNSA. V was pared by 5 bases and J by 2 bases, with 12 bases of the junction left unmatched. This CDR3 has 17 amino acids. The CDR3 DNA sequence: TGTGCCAGCAGCCCTTTCGACAGCGGGAGGGTCGCCTACGAGCAGTACTTC. Translated: CASSPFDSGRVAYEQYF.

This chain joins TRBV2 and TRBJ1-1; unclear D gene. Looked up from germline, CDR1 is SNHLY and CDR2 is FYNNEI. V gave up 5 bases and J gave up 1 base, with 8 bases separating them. This CDR3 has 13 amino acids. The CDR3 sequence: CASSLDSNTEAFF. CDR3 bases: TGTGCCAGCAGTCTAGATTCGAACACTGAAGCTTTCTTT.

This sequence joins TRBV27 and TRBJ2-3; 9 nucleotides agree with TRBD1. The CDR3 consists of 17 residues. From germline, CDR1 is MNHEY and CDR2 SMNVEV (reference sequence). V trimming: 0 bases; J trimming: 6 bases; junction bases outside the gene matches: 10. Here the CDR3 DNA reads TGTGCCAGCAGTTTATCGGCGGGACAGGGATACCCGGATACGCAGTATTTT. It codes for CASSLSAGQGYPDTQYF.

This chain connects TRBV28 to TRBJ2-7; 10 bases align to TRBD1. CDR3 length: 14 amino acids. The V segment lost 3 bases and the J segment 3 bases; nucleotides outside the gene matches: 2. Per the germline V gene, CDR1 is MDHEN and CDR2 is SYDVKM. The CDR3 DNA reads as TGTGCCAGCAGTTTCCGGGACAGGGGCTACGAGCAGTACTTC. It codes for CASSFRDRGYEQYF.

This clone is a singleton in its sample. The chain uses TRBV28 and TRBJ2-1; TRBD2 aligns across 10 bases. V lost 8 bases and J lost 2; bases outside the gene matches: 12. Per germline, CDR1 MDHEN and CDR2 SYDVKM. The CDR3 length is 17 residues. The CDR3 nucleotides are TGTGCCAGCCGACTAGCGGGCTCCATCCGAGCCTACAATGAGCAGTTCTTC. The encoded protein is CASRLAGSIRAYNEQFF. The variable domain in full, with the rest retrieved from reference TRBV28 and TRBJ2-1, is DVKVTQSSRYLVKRTGEKVFLECVQDMDHENMFWYRQDPGLGLRLIYFSYDVKMKEKGDIPEGYSVSREKKERFSLILESASTNQTSMYLCASRLAGSIRAYNEQFFGPGTRLTVL.

This clone appeared a few times. The chain combines TRBV6-2 or TRBV6-3 with TRBJ2-7; 7 bases match TRBD1. This CDR3 is 17 amino acids long. Germline CDR1 reads MNHEY; CDR2 reads SVGEGT. V was pared by 5 bases and J by 0 bases, with 13 bases of the junction left unmatched. Here the CDR3 reads CASSPIHRGPNSYEQYF. CDR3 in DNA: TGTGCCAGCAGTCCAATCCACAGGGGCCCCAACTCCTACGAGCAGTACTTC.

This clone is classed as medium-sized (0.01 to 0.1%). This rearrangement joins TRBV2 to TRBJ1-3; possible D gene TRBD1, 6 bases. The CDR3 runs 14 residues. CDR1 is SNHLY, CDR2 FYNNEI, per germline. V dropped 7 bases and J dropped 0 bases, with 10 bases sitting between them. The CDR3 nucleotides are TGTGCCAGCAATCAACAGGGCTCTGGAAACACCATATATTTT. This sequence encodes CASNQQGSGNTIYF.

This sequence joins TRBV19 and TRBJ1-4; 8 bases map to TRBD1. Unmatched junction bases numbered 5, after V lost 4 bases and J lost 4 bases. CDR1 is LNHDA and CDR2 is SQIVND in the germline V gene (reference sequence). The CDR3 sequence is 15 residues long. The CDR3 DNA reads TGTGCCAGTAGTACCGGACAGGGCTTTAATGAAAAACTGTTTTTT. This sequence encodes CASSTGQGFNEKLFF.

The chain uses TRBV11-2 and TRBJ1-1; no firm D call. V was shortened by 5 bases and J by 10 bases, with 23 bases between the two germline ends. From germline, CDR1 is SGHAT and CDR2 FQNNGV. The CDR3 runs 15 residues. The CDR3 spells CASSAPRSGYEVAFF. DNA of the CDR3: TGTGCCAGCAGCGCCCCACGCTCGGGGTACGAGGTAGCTTTCTTT.

The rearrangement joins TRBV28 to TRBJ2-2, with D maybe TRBD1 (5 bases). Trimming stripped 6 bases from V and 1 base from J, with 15 bases between. The CDR3 is made up of 16 amino acids. CDR1 and CDR2 (germline): MDHEN, SYDVKM. The CDR3 sequence: CASSTPETVNTGELFF. In nucleotides, the CDR3 is TGTGCCAGCAGCACCCCCGAGACAGTGAACACCGGGGAGCTGTTTTTT.

This chain connects TRBV28 to TRBJ1-1; tentative D call: TRBD1 (6 bases). Germline V CDR1 and CDR2: MDHEN, SYDVKM. V was trimmed by 2 bases and J by 0 bases, leaving 19 bases between them. The length of the CDR3 is 18 residues. CDR3: CASSLPPTGSNMNTEAFF. The CDR3 DNA reads as TGTGCCAGCAGTTTACCCCCTACAGGGTCTAACATGAACACTGAAGCTTTCTTT. Combining the CDR3 with reference TRBV28 and TRBJ1-1 gives the whole variable domain DVKVTQSSRYLVKRTGEKVFLECVQDMDHENMFWYRQDPGLGLRLIYFSYDVKMKEKGDIPEGYSVSREKKERFSLILESASTNQTSMYLCASSLPPTGSNMNTEAFFGQGTRLTVV.

The chain has TRBV7-2 and TRBJ1-1; TRBD1 might be the D (6 bases). Germline V lookup: CDR1 SGHTA, CDR2 FQGNSA. V was pared by 4 bases and J by 4 bases, with 16 bases between. This CDR3 comprises 15 residues. CDR3 nucleotide sequence: TGTGCCAGCAGCTCCTTCACCGGGGGGGCCACTGAAGCTTTCTTT. It yields the protein CASSSFTGGATEAFF.

Of note for this clone: Its ends do not fully match the called genes, so a read error is possible. J is TRBJ1-2 and V is TRBV19; tentatively, D is TRBD1 (6 bases). Germline V CDR1 and CDR2: LNHDA, SQIVND (reference sequence). The CDR3 loop spans 14 amino acids. CDR3 sequence reads: CASSISGGHYGHTF. CDR3 coding DNA: TGTGCCAGTAGTATCTCTGGGGGCCACTATGGCCACACCTTC.

This clone showed up just once. The J gene is TRBJ1-1, the V gene TRBV10-3; 7 bases map to TRBD1. The CDR3 loop spans 15 amino acids. Per the germline V gene, CDR1 is ENHRY and CDR2 is SYGVKD. V gave up 2 bases and J gave up 1 base; unmatched junction bases: 4. In DNA, the CDR3 is TGTGCCATCAGTGAGAAGGGGACAGCGAACACTGAAGCTTTCTTT. Encoded protein: CAISEKGTANTEAFF.

The chain joins TRBV5-1 to TRBJ1-5; 10 bases align to TRBD1. The CDR3 loop spans 15 amino acids. V lost 4 bases, J lost 7 bases, and 8 bases stayed unmatched. Germline CDR1 SGHRS, CDR2 YFSETQ. The CDR3 region is CASSDGQGDNQPQHF. CDR3 nucleotide sequence: TGCGCCAGCAGCGACGGACAGGGGGACAACCAGCCCCAGCATTTT.

The genes are TRBV3-1 (or the pseudogene TRBV3-2) and TRBJ1-1; D not resolved. The V gene's germline CDR1 is LGHDT and CDR2 YNNKEL (reference sequence). The CDR3 sequence is 14 residues long. V gave up 3 bases and J gave up 3 bases, with 11 bases separating them. The CDR3 DNA reads as TGTGCCAGCAGCCAGGTTCCGGAGGACACTGAAGCTTTCTTT. Its translation: CASSQVPEDTEAFF.

The chain uses TRBV19 and TRBJ1-1; D remains unclear. The V gene lost 4 bases and the J gene lost 5 bases, with 14 bases spanning the gap. Germline CDR1 LNHDA, CDR2 SQIVND (reference sequence). CDR3 size: 14 residues. The CDR3 protein is CASSTPGARTEAFF. In DNA form, the CDR3 reads TGTGCCAGTAGTACCCCCGGAGCCCGGACTGAAGCTTTCTTT.

The genes are TRBV28 and TRBJ2-1, with D perhaps matching TRBD2 (5 bases). The CDR3 length is 13 residues. The germline gives CDR1 MDHEN, CDR2 SYDVKM. V was cut by 5 bases and J by 8 bases, with 13 bases left in between. For the CDR3, the DNA is TGTGCCAGCAGTCTCGGAGGAATGGATGAGCAGTTCTTC. This codes for CASSLGGMDEQFF.

J is TRBJ2-7 and V is TRBV29-1; TRBD1 aligns across 8 bases. The junction had 4 bases not matched to a gene; V was cut back by 7 bases and J by 2 bases. The CDR3 consists of 12 residues. Germline assignment: CDR1 SQVTM and CDR2 ANQGSEA. In DNA, the CDR3 is TGCAGCGCCGCGGACAGGGCCTACGAGCAGTACTTC. This encodes CSAADRAYEQYF.

V is TRBV27 and J is TRBJ2-7, with 7 bases aligning to TRBD2. The CDR3 runs to 16 residues. V was clipped by 2 bases and J by 2 bases; unmatched bases: 9. Germline loops: CDR1 MNHEY, CDR2 SMNVEV (reference sequence). CDR3 DNA sequence: TGTGCCAGCAGTTTAGTTGTGTCGCGGGAGCCCTACGAGCAGTACTTC. Translation: CASSLVVSREPYEQYF.

The CDR3 nucleotides read TGTGCCAGCAGCGCCGGGGGGATGGTGACCTATGGCTACACCTTC. It specifies CASSAGGMVTYGYTF. The chain carries TRBV7-2 and TRBJ1-2; possibly TRBD1 for D (5 bases). The germline V gene has CDR1 SGHTA and CDR2 FQGNSA. The CDR3 runs 15 residues. V was pared by 5 bases and J by 4 bases, with 17 bases between.

This clone was recorded only once. The gene calls are TRBV10-3 and TRBJ1-2; 9 nucleotides line up with TRBD1. Germline CDR1 ENHRY, CDR2 SYGVKD. CDR3 length: 13 residues. V dropped 6 bases and J dropped 8; count of bases not matched to a gene: 7. CDR3 sequence reads: CAIRAGTGRGYTF. As DNA, the CDR3 is TGTGCCATCAGGGCGGGGACAGGGAGGGGCTACACCTTC.